This entry is about one TCR beta chain. There are many counts of this clonotype. It has no known antigen specificity. Per-base quality was not reported, and no clone a single base away is much larger than it. This sample is drawn from a study of T-cell reconstitution after alpha-beta-depleted transplantation in children (dated by TCRdb to the mid-2010s). The study in broad terms: Using TCR repertoire profiling, the study quantitatively followed how T-cell immune reconstitution unfolded in children after TCRalphabeta/CD19-depleted allogeneic hematopoietic cell transplantation.

Library method: PCR. Sequenced using an Illumina HiSeq 2500. TCR library preparation used molecular barcoding, with unique molecular identifiers applied to normalize quantification of the TCRbeta repertoire. TCRdb ran its own pipeline on the public reads, namely fastp trimming at Q25 and MiXCR clone calling, and kept in-frame beta chains. Each record represents a unique CDR3 protein, reported with the most common genes and DNA among its rows. The sample has about 230,000 distinct CDR3 sequences on record, 9% to 10% of them singletons. Around 5.1% of the sample lies in the top ten. The CDR3 runs 11 amino acids, cysteine and phenylalanine included. Only the CDR3 part of the read is kept: 33 bases, read in frame from the first base. V is reduced by 5 bases and J by 2 bases, leaving a spacing of 4 bases between them. The germline V gene sets CDR1 to SNHLY and CDR2 to FYNNEI.

The clonotype comes from a human donor who donated a stem cell graft to a child with SCID. This sample comprised PBMCs from the stem cell graft donor, obtained from the stem cell graft. The V gene is TRBV2 and the J gene is TRBJ2-7, with the D gene call left open. The CDR3 in this case is CASSYTYEQYF. Read as DNA, the sequence is TGTGCCAGCAGTTATACCTACGAGCAGTACTTC.